This paragraph reports one T cell receptor (beta chain). Its antigen remains unidentified. CDR1 and CDR2 (germline): LNHDA, SQIVND (reference sequence). This CDR3 has 15 residues. V lost 1 base to trimming and J lost 1 base, with 9 bases between them. Assay used: immunoSEQ multiplex PCR; TCRdb lists only in-frame clones, some missing. The data hold tens of thousands of clones, with over 85% observed a single time. This sample was taken from a study of T cell clones after liver transplantation. General study points: A significant post-transplant drop in circulating graft-donor-reactive CD4 TCRbeta sequences occurred in most of the 8 subjects.

The V and J genes are TRBV19 and TRBJ2-3; unclear D gene. Sequencing used CD4+ T cells from blood, obtained before liver transplant. The receptor was derived from a human donor who received a liver transplant. DNA of the CDR3: TGTGCCAGTAGTATAGTGCGGAGCGGCACAGATACGCAGTATTTT. It encodes CASSIVRSGTDTQYF.